Listed here is a single T cell receptor beta chain. The antigen is not known. PCR employed 60 Vbeta and 13 Jbeta primers. Authors' data handling: Approximately 79 million unique TCR beta chains, approximately 11 million of them shared, were counted by a later analysis. The method was immunoSEQ multiplex PCR; TCRdb's version includes in-frame clones alone and lacks a portion of them. V and J calls and clone size are as listed in that table; D and trimming were resolved from the DNA. The sample records approximately 120,000 clones, 65% to 85% being singletons. These data come from a study of cytomegalovirus exposure and HLA in healthy donors. Study conclusions and caveats: Immune exposure was documented only through CMV serostatus. Presence/absence analyses took donor sequencing depth as roughly uniform.

The CDR3 consists of 15 residues. The germline V gene has CDR1 SGDLS and CDR2 YYNGEE. V lost 4 bases to trimming and J lost 8 bases, with 16 bases between them. Sequencing used PBMCs. This receptor was identified in a young man in good health and CMV-seropositive. This chain links TRBV9 with TRBJ1-6, with D maybe TRBD1 (6 bases). CDR3 bases: TGTGCCAGCAGCTTACGAACAGGGACGGATTCACCCCTCCACTTT. It yields the protein CASSLRTGTDSPLHF.